This T cell receptor beta chain was observed in a study of T cell responses to AZD1222 COVID-19 vaccine. Pooled samples include second doses given at about 4 or 12 weeks. Only in-frame clones appear in the TCRdb table, and some are missing; sequencing was by immunoSEQ multiplex PCR. The table has over 150,000 clones, about 93% seen once. Study observations and caveats: Donor demographics were predominantly white British with a female majority; clonal diversity may be underestimated. Baseline seropositives among AZD1222 recipients totaled only five to seven.

Germline V gene data show CDR1 as LNHNV and CDR2 as YYDKDF (reference sequence). Trimming removed 0 bases at V and 4 bases at J, with 9 bases between. This CDR3 contains 15 residues. On this clone itself: Its antigen is unknown.

The rearrangement links TRBV15 to TRBJ2-2, with D uncertain. Specimen: peripheral blood, collected 28 days after the second AZD1222 dose. The receptor was isolated from an adult who received the AZD1222 COVID-19 vaccine. The CDR3 DNA is TGTGCCACCAGCAGAGATGTCAGGATCACCGGGGAGCTGTTTTTT. It translates to CATSRDVRITGELFF. Full variable domain (rest looked up from reference TRBV15 and TRBJ2-2): DAMVIQNPRYQVTQFGKPVTLSCSQTLNHNVMYWYQQKSSQAPKLLFHYYDKDFNNEADTPDNFQSRRPNTSFCFLDIRSPGLGDTAMYLCATSRDVRITGELFFGEGSRLTVL.